This entry describes one T cell receptor (beta chain). Antigen: not known. The sample belongs to a study of blood T cells in healthy people across ages. The study, taken as a whole, reports: No conclusive comparison of naive versus antigen-experienced cells was possible with unsorted PBMCs. Strongly correlated with naive T cell percentage was TCR beta diversity.

Using a J-beta primer mix together with a sample-barcoded 5' primer, a second PCR was run for roughly 7 to 11 cycles. MiXCR, applied by TCRdb to the 5' RACE reads, yields one record per CDR3 protein. The sample includes some 640,000 distinct CDR3 sequences, over 45% of them seen just once. Germline V lookup: CDR1 MNHEY, CDR2 SMNVEV (reference sequence). V was clipped by 9 bases and J by 9 bases, with 9 bases between them. CDR3 length: 10 amino acids. The chain employs TRBV27 and TRBJ2-1; the D gene is possibly TRBD2 (6 bases). This sequence originates from a woman aged 55-70 years in good health. The sample taken for sequencing was blood. The DNA for the CDR3 is TGTGCCAGGGAGGGCAGTGAGCAGTTCTTC. Translating it yields CAREGSEQFF.